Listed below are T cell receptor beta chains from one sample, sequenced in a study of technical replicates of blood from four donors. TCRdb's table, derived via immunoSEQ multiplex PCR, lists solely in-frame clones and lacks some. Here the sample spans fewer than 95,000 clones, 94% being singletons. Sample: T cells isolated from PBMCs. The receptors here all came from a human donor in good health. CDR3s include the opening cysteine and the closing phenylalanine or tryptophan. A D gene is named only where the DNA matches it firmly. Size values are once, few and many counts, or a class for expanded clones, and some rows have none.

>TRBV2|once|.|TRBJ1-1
CASSEALGQNTEAFF
TGTGCCAGCAGTGAAGCGTTGGGACAGAACACTGAAGCTTTCTTT
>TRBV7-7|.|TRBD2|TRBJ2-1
CASSLGFLAGVWRVQFF
TGTGCCAGCAGCCTAGGGTTTCTAGCGGGAGTGTGGAGGGTGCAGTTCTTC
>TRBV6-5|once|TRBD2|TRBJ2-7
CASSYSGLAGGGEQYF
TGTGCCAGCAGTTACTCCGGGCTAGCGGGAGGAGGCGAGCAGTACTTC
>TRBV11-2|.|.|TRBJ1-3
CASSRRVPGNTIYF
TGTGCCAGCAGCCGCAGGGTACCTGGAAACACCATATATTTT
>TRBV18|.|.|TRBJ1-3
CASSPTGFLSGNTIYF
TGTGCCAGCTCACCAACAGGATTCCTCTCTGGAAACACCATATATTTT
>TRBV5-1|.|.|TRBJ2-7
CASSLELAGFSYEQYF
TGCGCCAGCAGCTTGGAGCTCGCAGGGTTCTCCTACGAGCAGTACTTC
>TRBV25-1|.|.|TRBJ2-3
CASRGVSTDTQYF
TGTGCCAGCAGGGGCGTTAGCACAGATACGCAGTATTTT
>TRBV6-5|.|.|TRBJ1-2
CASSYWQGGYTF
TGTGCCAGCAGTTATTGGCAGGGTGGCTACACCTTC
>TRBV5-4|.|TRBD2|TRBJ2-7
CASSLTSGSVDEQYF
TGTGCCAGCAGCCTGACTAGCGGGAGTGTCGACGAGCAGTACTTC
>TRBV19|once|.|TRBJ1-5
CASSMSGFDNQPQHF
TGTGCCAGTAGTATGTCGGGGTTTGACAATCAGCCCCAGCATTTT
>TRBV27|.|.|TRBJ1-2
CASSPAYRFYGYTF
TGTGCCAGCAGCCCCGCCTACAGGTTCTATGGCTACACCTTC
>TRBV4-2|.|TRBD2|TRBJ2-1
CASSRGTSADNEQFF
TGTGCCAGCAGCCGAGGGACTAGCGCGGACAATGAGCAGTTCTTC
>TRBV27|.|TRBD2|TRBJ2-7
CASSLGLAGSYEQYF
TGTGCCAGCAGTTTAGGACTAGCGGGAAGCTACGAGCAGTACTTC
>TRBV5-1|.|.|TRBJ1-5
CASSLRGYQPQHF
TGCGCCAGCAGCTTGAGGGGTTATCAGCCCCAGCATTTT
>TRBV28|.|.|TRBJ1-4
CASSPQGLNNEKLFF
TGTGCCAGCAGTCCCCAGGGGCTCAACAATGAAAAACTGTTTTTT
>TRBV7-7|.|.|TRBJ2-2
CASSFGGVAGPGELFF
TGTGCCAGCAGCTTCGGCGGGGTCGCTGGCCCCGGGGAGCTGTTTTTT
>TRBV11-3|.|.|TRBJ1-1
CASSSKTRSTGMRYEAFF
TGTGCCAGCAGTTCTAAAACAAGAAGCACAGGGATGAGATATGAAGCTTTCTTT